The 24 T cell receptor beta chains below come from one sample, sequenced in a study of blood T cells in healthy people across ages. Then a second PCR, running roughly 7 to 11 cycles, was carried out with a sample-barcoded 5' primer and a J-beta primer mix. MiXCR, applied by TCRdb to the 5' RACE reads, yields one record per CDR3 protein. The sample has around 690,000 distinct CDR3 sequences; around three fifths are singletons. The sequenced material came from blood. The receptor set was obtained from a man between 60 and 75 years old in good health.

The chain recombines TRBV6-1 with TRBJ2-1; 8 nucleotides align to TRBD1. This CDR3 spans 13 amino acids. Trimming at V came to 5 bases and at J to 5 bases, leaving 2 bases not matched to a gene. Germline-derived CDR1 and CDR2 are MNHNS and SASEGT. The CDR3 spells CASSTDRDNEQFF. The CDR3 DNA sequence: TGTGCCAGCAGTACGGACAGGGACAATGAGCAGTTCTTC.

This chain's CDR3 is CASSQDPLAKQYF. CDR3 nucleotide sequence: TGTGCCAGCAGCCAAGATCCCCTGGCCAAGCAGTACTTC. The J gene is TRBJ2-4, the V gene TRBV3-1, with unresolved D. Trimming took 0 bases from V and 13 from J, leaving 13 bases between them. The CDR3 covers 13 residues. Per the germline V gene, CDR1 is LGHDT and CDR2 is YNNKEL (reference sequence).

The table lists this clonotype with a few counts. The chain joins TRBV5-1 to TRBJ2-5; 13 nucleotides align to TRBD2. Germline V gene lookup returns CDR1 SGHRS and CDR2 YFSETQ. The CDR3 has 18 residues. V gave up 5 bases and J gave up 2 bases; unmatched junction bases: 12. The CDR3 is CASRALGTSGANQETQYF. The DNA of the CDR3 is TGCGCCAGCAGAGCGCTTGGGACTAGCGGGGCGAATCAAGAGACCCAGTACTTC.

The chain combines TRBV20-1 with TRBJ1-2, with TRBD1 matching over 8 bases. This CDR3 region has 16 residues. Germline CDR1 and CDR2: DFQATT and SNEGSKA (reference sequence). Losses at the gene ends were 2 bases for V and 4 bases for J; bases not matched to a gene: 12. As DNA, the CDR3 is TGCAGTGCTAGAAGCACTCCCGGGACAGGTTTCTATGGCTACACCTTC. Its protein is CSARSTPGTGFYGYTF.

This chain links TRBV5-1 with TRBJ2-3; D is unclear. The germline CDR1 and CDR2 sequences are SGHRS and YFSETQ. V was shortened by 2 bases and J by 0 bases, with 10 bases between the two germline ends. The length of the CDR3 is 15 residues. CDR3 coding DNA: TGCGCCAGCAGCTTCGGCGGTTACAGCACAGATACGCAGTATTTT. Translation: CASSFGGYSTDTQYF.

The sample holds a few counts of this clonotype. The CDR3 DNA reads TGCAGCGTTGAAGGTTTCGCCGGGACAGGGGACTACGAGCAGTACTTC. Translation: CSVEGFAGTGDYEQYF. The rearrangement links TRBV29-1 to TRBJ2-7; TRBD1 aligns across 10 bases. The CDR3 extends over 16 amino acids. The V segment lost 1 base and the J segment 3 bases; nucleotides outside the gene matches: 9. From germline, CDR1 is SQVTM and CDR2 ANQGSEA.

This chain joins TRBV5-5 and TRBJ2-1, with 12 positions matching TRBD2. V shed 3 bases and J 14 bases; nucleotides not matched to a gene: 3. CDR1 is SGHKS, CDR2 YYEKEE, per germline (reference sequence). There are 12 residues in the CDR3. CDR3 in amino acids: CASSSRTSGEFF. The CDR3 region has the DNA TGTGCCAGCAGCTCCCGGACTAGCGGGGAGTTCTTC.

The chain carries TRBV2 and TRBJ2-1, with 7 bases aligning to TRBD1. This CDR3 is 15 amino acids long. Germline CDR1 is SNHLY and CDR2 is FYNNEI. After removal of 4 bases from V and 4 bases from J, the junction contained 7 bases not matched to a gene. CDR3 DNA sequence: TGTGCCAGCAGTGGGGACGGACAGGTATACAATGAGCAGTTCTTC. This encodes CASSGDGQVYNEQFF.

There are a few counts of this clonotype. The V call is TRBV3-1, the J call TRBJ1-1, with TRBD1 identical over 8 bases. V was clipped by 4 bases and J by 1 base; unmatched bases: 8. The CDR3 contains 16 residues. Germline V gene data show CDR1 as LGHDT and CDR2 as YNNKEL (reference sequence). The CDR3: CASSPGQGEANTEAFF. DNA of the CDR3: TGTGCCAGCAGCCCAGGACAGGGTGAGGCGAACACTGAAGCTTTCTTT.

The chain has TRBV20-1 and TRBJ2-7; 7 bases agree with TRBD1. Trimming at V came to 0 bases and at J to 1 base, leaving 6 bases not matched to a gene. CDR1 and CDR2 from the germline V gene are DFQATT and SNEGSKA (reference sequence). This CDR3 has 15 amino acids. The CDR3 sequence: CSARDRDRYSYEQYF. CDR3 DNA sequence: TGCAGTGCTAGAGACCGGGACAGATATTCCTACGAGCAGTACTTC.

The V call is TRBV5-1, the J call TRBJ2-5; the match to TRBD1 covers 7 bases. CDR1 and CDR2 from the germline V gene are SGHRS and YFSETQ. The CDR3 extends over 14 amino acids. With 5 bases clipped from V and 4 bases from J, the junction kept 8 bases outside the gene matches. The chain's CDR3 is CASSARDSRETQYF. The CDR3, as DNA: TGCGCCAGCAGTGCGAGGGACAGCCGAGAGACCCAGTACTTC.

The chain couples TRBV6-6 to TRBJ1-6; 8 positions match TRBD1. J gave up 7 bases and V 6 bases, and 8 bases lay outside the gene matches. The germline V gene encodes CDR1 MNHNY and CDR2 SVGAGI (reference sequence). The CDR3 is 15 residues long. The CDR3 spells CASRDRGTGNSPLHF. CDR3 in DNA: TGTGCCAGCAGGGACCGTGGGACAGGAAATTCACCCCTCCACTTT.

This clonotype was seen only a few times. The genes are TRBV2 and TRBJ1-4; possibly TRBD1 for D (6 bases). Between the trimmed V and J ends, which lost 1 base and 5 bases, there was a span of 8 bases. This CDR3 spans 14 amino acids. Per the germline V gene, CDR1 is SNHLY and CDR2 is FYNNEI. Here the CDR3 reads CASSEVGQNEKLFF. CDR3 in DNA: TGTGCCAGCAGTGAAGTGGGACAAAATGAAAAACTGTTTTTT.

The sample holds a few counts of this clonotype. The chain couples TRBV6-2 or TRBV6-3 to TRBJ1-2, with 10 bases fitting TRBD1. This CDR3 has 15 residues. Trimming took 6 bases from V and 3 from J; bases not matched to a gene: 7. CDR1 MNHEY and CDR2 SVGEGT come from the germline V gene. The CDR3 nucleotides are TGTGCCAGCAGGGACGGGACAGGGGTCCACTATGGCTACACCTTC. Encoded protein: CASRDGTGVHYGYTF.

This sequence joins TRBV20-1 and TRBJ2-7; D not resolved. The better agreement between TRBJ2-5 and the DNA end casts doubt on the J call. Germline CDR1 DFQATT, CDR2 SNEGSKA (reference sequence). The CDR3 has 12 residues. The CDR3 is CSAGECIETQYF. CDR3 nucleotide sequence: TGCAGTGCCGGCGAGTGTATCGAGACCCAGTACTTC.

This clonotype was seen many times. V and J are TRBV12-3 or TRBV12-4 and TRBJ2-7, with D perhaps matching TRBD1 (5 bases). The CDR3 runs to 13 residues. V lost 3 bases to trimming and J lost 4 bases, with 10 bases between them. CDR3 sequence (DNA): TGTGCCAGCAGTTTGGGCAGGGCATACGAGCAGTACTTC. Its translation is CASSLGRAYEQYF.

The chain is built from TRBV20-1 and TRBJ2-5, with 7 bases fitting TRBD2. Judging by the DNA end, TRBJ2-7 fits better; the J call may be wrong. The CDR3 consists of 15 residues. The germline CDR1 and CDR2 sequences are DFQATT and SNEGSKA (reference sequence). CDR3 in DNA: TGCAGTGCTAGGGAAAGCGGGGCTAGTGCCTGCGAGCAGTACTTC. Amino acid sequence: CSARESGASACEQYF.

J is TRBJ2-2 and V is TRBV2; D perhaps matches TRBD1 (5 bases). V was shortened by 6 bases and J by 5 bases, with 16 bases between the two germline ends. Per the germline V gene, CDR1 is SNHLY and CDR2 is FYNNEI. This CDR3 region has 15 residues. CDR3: CASSADRLGTGELFF. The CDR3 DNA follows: TGTGCCAGCAGCGCTGACAGATTAGGGACCGGGGAGCTGTTTTTT.

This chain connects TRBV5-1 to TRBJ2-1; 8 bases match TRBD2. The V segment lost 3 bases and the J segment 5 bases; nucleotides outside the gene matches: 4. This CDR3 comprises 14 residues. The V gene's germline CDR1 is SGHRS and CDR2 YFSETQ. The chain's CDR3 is CASSWRGDDNEQFF. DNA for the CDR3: TGCGCCAGCAGCTGGCGGGGGGACGACAATGAGCAGTTCTTC.

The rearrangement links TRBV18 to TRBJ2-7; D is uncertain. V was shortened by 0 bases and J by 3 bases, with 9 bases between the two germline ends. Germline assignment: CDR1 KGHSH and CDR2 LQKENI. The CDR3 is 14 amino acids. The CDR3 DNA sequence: TGTGCCAGCTCACCACCGGTAAAGATCTACGAGCAGTACTTC. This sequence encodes CASSPPVKIYEQYF.

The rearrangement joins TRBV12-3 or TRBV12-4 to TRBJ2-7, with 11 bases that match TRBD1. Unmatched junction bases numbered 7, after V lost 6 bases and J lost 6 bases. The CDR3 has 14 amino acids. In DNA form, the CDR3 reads TGTGCCAGCAGACGGACAGGGGGCTGGGGCGAGCAGTACTTC. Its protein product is CASRRTGGWGEQYF.

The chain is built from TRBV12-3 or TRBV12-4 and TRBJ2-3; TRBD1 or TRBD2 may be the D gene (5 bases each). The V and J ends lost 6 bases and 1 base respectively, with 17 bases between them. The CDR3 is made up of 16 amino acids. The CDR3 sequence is CASSPGTAKGTDTQYF. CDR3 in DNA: TGTGCCAGCAGCCCCGGGACCGCAAAGGGCACAGATACGCAGTATTTT.

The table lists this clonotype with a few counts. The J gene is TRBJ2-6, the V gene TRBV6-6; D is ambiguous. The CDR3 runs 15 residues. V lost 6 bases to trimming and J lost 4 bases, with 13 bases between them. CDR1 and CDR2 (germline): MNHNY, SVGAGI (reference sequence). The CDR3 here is CASRPEVNGANVLTF. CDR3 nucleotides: TGTGCCAGCAGACCCGAGGTGAACGGGGCCAACGTCCTGACTTTC.

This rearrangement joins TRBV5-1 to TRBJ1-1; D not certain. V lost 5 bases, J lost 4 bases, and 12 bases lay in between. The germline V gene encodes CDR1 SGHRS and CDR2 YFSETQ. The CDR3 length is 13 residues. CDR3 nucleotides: TGCGCCAGCAGACCTAACACCGGCACTGAAGCTTTCTTT. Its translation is CASRPNTGTEAFF.